This T cell receptor beta chain appears in the sequencing data of a study of T cells in tumors after PD-1 blockade. The overall study: Patients had no prior checkpoint blockade, systemic immunosuppressants, or anti-cancer therapy within 4 weeks. During anti-PD-1 treatment, some patients continued daily vismodegib 150 mg. Mean per blood sample: roughly 100,000 templates (about 23,000-257,772), 35,000 to 45,000 unique clonotypes.

Study observations and caveats: Blood contained about two fifths of the tumor's TCR clonotypes.

This table comes from immunoSEQ multiplex PCR, and its TCRdb copy is limited to in-frame clones, with some not included. The sample holds 14,000 to 15,000 clones, approximately 80% seen once. V shed 3 bases and J shed 3 bases, with 5 bases lying between them. CDR3 size: 13 residues. CDR1 is MRHNA, CDR2 SNTAGT, per germline. Note on this clone: Its antigen is not known.

The chain employs TRBV6-4 and TRBJ2-2; unclear D gene. The TCR was taken from a human donor with basal cell carcinoma. The specimen was PBMCs, collected after anti-PD-1 treatment. CDR3: CASSERDTGELFF. Here the CDR3 DNA reads TGTGCCAGCAGTGAACGGGACACCGGGGAGCTGTTTTTT.